Listed here are 2 T cell receptor beta chains from one sample, sequenced in a study of PD-1 blockade in mismatch repair-deficient tumors (dated by TCRdb to the late 2010s). The method was the immunoSEQ multiplex PCR assay. Entries here come from immuneACCESS through TCRdb and include only in-frame sequences with V and J called. Some clones fail to appear in such tables; in the studies checked, an unresolved V gene covers under half of the shortfall, and the cause of the remainder is unknown. Present in this sample are some 100,000 clones, roughly four fifths of which were seen just once. The ten largest clones take up about 6.3% of the sample. Source: peripheral blood, taken approximately 35 weeks after starting pembrolizumab. The source of these receptors is an adult with mismatch repair-deficient cancer.

The J gene is TRBJ1-1, the V gene TRBV5-1; D is possibly TRBD1 (5 bases). V lost 0 bases, J lost 7 bases, and 19 bases lay in between. CDR3 size: 16 residues. Germline CDR1 is SGHRS and CDR2 is YFSETQ. The CDR3 DNA is TGCGCCAGCAGCTTGGCTTTGCGGACACCGTGGAGTGAAGCTTTCTTT. This encodes CASSLALRTPWSEAFF.

J is TRBJ2-2 and V is TRBV5-6; D is possibly TRBD2 (6 bases). Germline V gene lookup returns CDR1 SGHDT and CDR2 YYEEEE. Trimming removed 0 bases at V and 7 bases at J, with 10 bases between. CDR3 size: 14 residues. The CDR3 DNA reads TGTGCCAGCAGCTTGGTGGAGGGCCACGGGGAGCTGTTTTTT. Its protein product is CASSLVEGHGELFF.